This TCR beta chain derives from a study of control samples from healthy donors and cancer patients. TCRdb's copy holds only in-frame clones and misses some; the assay was immunoSEQ multiplex PCR. The table includes 150,000 or so clones, about 90% detected once. Material for sequencing was blood. This clonotype originated in a man aged 18 to 35 in good health.

The CDR3 sequence: CASSEVGFTDTQYF. CDR3 DNA: TGTGCCAGCAGTGAGGTGGGGTTCACAGATACGCAGTATTTT. The chain recombines TRBV6-4 with TRBJ2-3; no definite D call. CDR3 length: 14 amino acids. The germline V gene encodes CDR1 MRHNA and CDR2 SNTAGT. V lost 3 bases and J lost 2, with 9 bases in between.